The source of this T cell receptor beta chain is a study of spatial heterogeneity in lung cancer. For the study at large: Among detected sequences, beta-chain ones consistently exceeded alpha-chain ones in number. The average count in raw reads for each unique TCR and UMI combination exceeded 8.5 appearances.

Noted time point: sample taken at primary tumor resection. Sequencing of whole RNA from tumor, nontumor lung or frozen PBMC involved no sorting. Overall study findings and caveats: It was estimated that coverage of tumor T cells reached about 7.4% for alpha chains and around 14% for beta chains. Mutation counts in tumors were tracked by counts of expanded intratumoral alpha and beta TCRs.

TCRdb fed the 5' RACE reads into MiXCR, producing one record per CDR3 protein. The sample has about 3,700 distinct CDR3 sequences; 5.3% are singletons. Germline CDR1 LGHDT, CDR2 YNNKEL (reference sequence). The CDR3 contains 13 residues. The junction had 8 bases not matched to a gene; V was cut back by 4 bases and J by 10 bases. By share, this clonotype counts as medium-sized. As yet, its antigen is unknown. The chain carries TRBV3-1 and TRBJ2-3; TRBD2 matches 7 bases. The source is a female donor with early-stage non-small cell lung cancer. The specimen was lung tumor tissue, collected at surgery. This CDR3 reads CASSPGGSFPQYF. CDR3 coding DNA: TGTGCCAGCAGCCCTGGCGGGAGCTTCCCGCAGTATTTT.